One TCR beta chain is described in this entry. Its antigen is not known. This CDR3 spans 14 amino acids. Germline CDR1 reads SNHLY; CDR2 reads FYNNEI. V was clipped by 5 bases and J by 3 bases, with 10 bases between them. The sample comes from a study of T cells in Graves' hyperthyroidism and ophthalmopathy. Points from the study as a whole: A model built on 13 V-J features separated ophthalmopathy from stable hyperthyroidism. Blood also held most thyroid clonotypes expanded beyond 0.001.

There were TCR beta CDR3 regions amplified from RNA transcripts. First-round RT-PCR with HTBI primers amplified the TCR CDR3 region. Each CDR3 protein is one row after TCRdb ran MiXCR on the multiplex PCR reads. The sample records around 660,000 distinct CDR3 sequences, about 45% being singletons. This TCR came from an adult man with Graves' disease, either hyperthyroidism or ophthalmopathy (not recorded which). J is TRBJ2-2 and V is TRBV2; maybe TRBD1 (5 bases). Material for sequencing was peripheral blood or thyroid tissue (not recorded which). The CDR3 loop reads CASSYSTDTGELFF. CDR3 sequence (DNA): TGTGCCAGCAGTTACTCGACAGACACCGGGGAGCTGTTTTTT.